The next 11 T cell receptor beta chains were all read from a single sample in a study of blood T cell repertoires in COVID-19. Sequenced by immunoSEQ multiplex PCR; TCRdb stores in-frame clones only, minus some. The top ten hold 4.5% to 6% of the sample, which has about 60,000 clones, about nine tenths seen once. Sequenced: peripheral blood. These receptors all stem from a human donor in a cohort sampled during active COVID-19.

The chain has TRBV29-1 and TRBJ2-7, with 7 bases identical to TRBD1. The CDR3 is 12 residues long. Germline trimming cut 6 bases from V and 2 bases from J; bases unmatched to any gene: 4. CDR1 is SQVTM, CDR2 ANQGSEA, per germline. CDR3 sequence: CSVGTAPYEQYF. The CDR3 region has the DNA TGCAGCGTGGGGACAGCCCCCTACGAGCAGTACTTC.

CDR3 region: CASSQAIGLAGVQETQYF. CDR3 bases: TGTGCCAGCAGCCAAGCGATCGGCTTAGCGGGTGTTCAAGAGACCCAGTACTTC. V gene TRBV3-1 (or the pseudogene TRBV3-2) combines with J gene TRBJ2-5, with TRBD2 matching 7 bases. V was pared by 1 base and J by 2 bases, with 13 bases of the junction left unmatched. There are 18 residues in the CDR3. Germline V lookup: CDR1 LGHDT, CDR2 YNNKEL (reference sequence).

The chain carries TRBV5-1 and TRBJ2-7, with 10 nucleotides matching TRBD2. The germline CDR1 and CDR2 sequences are SGHRS and YFSETQ. The length of the CDR3 is 15 residues. V was clipped by 0 bases and J by 5 bases; unmatched bases: 5. In nucleotides, the CDR3 is TGCGCCAGCAGCTTGGCACCTAGCGGGGGCAACGAGCAGTACTTC. Translation: CASSLAPSGGNEQYF. Complete variable domain (other parts from reference TRBV5-1 and TRBJ2-7): KAGVTQTPRYLIKTRGQQVTLSCSPISGHRSVSWYQQTPGQGLQFLFEYFSETQRNKGNFPGRFSGRQFSNSRSEMNVSTLELGDSALYLCASSLAPSGGNEQYFGPGTRLTVT.

The chain joins TRBV18 to TRBJ1-4; D may be TRBD1 (6 bases). Germline V gene sequence: CDR1 KGHSH, CDR2 LQKENI. The V gene lost 2 bases and the J gene lost 5 bases, with 12 bases spanning the gap. CDR3 size: 15 residues. The CDR3 here is CASSPWGQKNEKLFF. The CDR3 DNA reads as TGTGCCAGCTCACCATGGGGGCAGAAGAATGAAAAACTGTTTTTT.

This clone was found once. V usage is TRBV5-5 and J usage is TRBJ2-7, with 12 nucleotides matching TRBD1. In germline, CDR1 is SGHKS, CDR2 YYEKEE (reference sequence). The CDR3 is 16 residues long. The junction had 5 bases not matched to a gene; V was cut back by 1 base and J by 3 bases. CDR3 nucleotides: TGTGCCAGCAGCTTGAGAGGGACAGGGGGCGTCTACGAGCAGTACTTC. Amino acids: CASSLRGTGGVYEQYF.

This clone was seen a handful of times. The genes are TRBV5-4 and TRBJ1-2, with 9 bases fitting TRBD1. V was clipped by 2 bases and J by 4 bases; unmatched bases: 3. This CDR3 is built from 14 residues. Per germline, CDR1 SGHNT and CDR2 YYREEE (reference sequence). CDR3 coding DNA: TGTGCCAGCAGCTTAGGGACAGGGAGCTATGGCTACACCTTC. Translating it yields CASSLGTGSYGYTF.

The chain couples TRBV7-2 to TRBJ2-7; 7 bases are a match to TRBD1. J gave up 3 bases and V 5 bases, and 7 bases lay outside the gene matches. CDR3 size: 14 residues. The germline CDR1 and CDR2 sequences are SGHTA and FQGNSA. The chain's CDR3 is CASSRRDSRYEQYF. The CDR3 DNA reads as TGTGCCAGCAGCCGCCGGGACAGTCGCTACGAGCAGTACTTC.

The V call is TRBV6-5, the J call TRBJ1-3, with no clear D. The germline CDR1 and CDR2 sequences are MNHEY and SVGAGI. The CDR3 has 15 amino acids. The V and J ends lost 0 bases and 7 bases respectively, with 13 bases between them. CDR3 coding DNA: TGTGCCAGCAGTTACTCTAGACACGGCCGGAACACCATATATTTT. Translation: CASSYSRHGRNTIYF.

This clone was seen only a few times. The chain carries TRBV6-5 and TRBJ1-5; 8 bases are a match to TRBD1. V dropped 6 bases and J dropped 1; count of bases not matched to a gene: 5. The CDR3 has 15 amino acids. Germline CDR1 reads MNHEY; CDR2 reads SVGAGI. The CDR3 loop is CASRRDRKSNQPQHF. In DNA, the CDR3 is TGTGCCAGCAGAAGGGACAGGAAAAGCAATCAGCCCCAGCATTTT.

The genes are TRBV7-9 and TRBJ1-2; maybe TRBD1 (5 bases). Germline values: CDR1 SEHNR, CDR2 FQNEAQ (reference sequence). Trimming took 7 bases from V and 8 from J, leaving 14 bases between them. This CDR3 spans 12 amino acids. CDR3 DNA: TGTGCCAGCACTGTGGGGGGAGAAGGCTACACCTTC. This encodes CASTVGGEGYTF.

The gene calls are TRBV25-1 and TRBJ2-7; TRBD2 might be the D (6 bases). The V end was cut by 4 bases, the J end by 3 bases, with 13 bases between. Germline CDR1 MGHDK, CDR2 SYGVNS. CDR3 length equals 14 residues. CDR3 protein: CASSGSPGLYEQYF. CDR3 nucleotides: TGTGCCAGCAGTGGTTCTCCGGGACTCTACGAGCAGTACTTC.